This TCR beta chain is from a study of OX40 agonist ivuxolimab in advanced cancers. Study overall: Dose-escalation patients were diagnosed with hepatocellular carcinoma, melanoma, renal cell cancer or head and neck cancer. Points from the study as a whole: The mean number of expanded clones was higher in CD8+ T cells than in CD4+. What antigens the expanded peripheral T cells recognized was never established.

Generated by immunoSEQ multiplex PCR, the TCRdb table keeps only in-frame clones and is missing some. This sample has more than 55,000 clones; roughly 80% occur once, and the top ten carry roughly 4.7%. This clone is a singleton in its sample. Antigen specificity is unknown. With 6 bases removed from V and 1 base from J, the gap between germline ends came to 11 bases. CDR1 is SNHLY and CDR2 is FYNNEI in the germline V gene. The CDR3 has 14 residues. This chain joins TRBV2 and TRBJ2-3; D is unresolved. This clonotype was sampled from an adult with an advanced solid tumor such as melanoma, head and neck, liver or kidney cancer. Here the sequenced sample was CD4+ or CD8+ T cells sorted from blood, taken in a trial of the OX40 agonist ivuxolimab. The CDR3, as DNA: TGTGCCAGCAGGGGCCCTGGCGGCACAGATACGCAGTATTTT. Amino acid sequence: CASRGPGGTDTQYF.